The 9 T cell receptor beta chains listed next were all sequenced from one sample in a study of glioma-infiltrating T cells. Amplification of TCR alpha and beta CDR3 regions from RNA used iRepertoire nested multiplex PCR. TCRdb processed the multiplex PCR reads anew with MiXCR; each CDR3 protein has one entry. The sample holds roughly 350,000 distinct CDR3 sequences, 41% seen once. Sequencing input: glioma tissue, nonneoplastic brain tissue, or PBMCs (not recorded which). The source is a human donor with low-grade glioma or glioblastoma, undergoing nonglioma brain surgery, or in good health (not recorded which).

There are a few counts of this clonotype. The rearrangement links TRBV18 to TRBJ1-5; tentatively, D is TRBD1 (5 bases). V was trimmed by 6 bases and J by 15 bases, leaving 18 bases between them. The CDR3 runs 12 residues. Germline V CDR1 and CDR2: KGHSH, LQKENI. Written as DNA, the CDR3 is TGTGCCAGCTCGTCCGCGGGGCAGCTATTGCATTTT. Translating gives CASSSAGQLLHF.

This clonotype was seen just once. This chain links TRBV9 with TRBJ1-6; no definite D call. This CDR3 spans 20 amino acids. Germline V lookup: CDR1 SGDLS, CDR2 YYNGEE. Between the trimmed V and J ends, which lost 0 bases and 0 bases, there was a span of 19 bases. CDR3 DNA: TGTGCCAGCAGCGTAGCCGCCGGGCCCGTCGTAGGCTCCTATAATTCACCCCTCCACTTT. Protein sequence: CASSVAAGPVVGSYNSPLHF.

This clonotype has a count of ten or more. The J gene is TRBJ2-3, the V gene TRBV7-2, with TRBD1 as a possible D gene (5 bases). V was cut by 4 bases and J by 3 bases, with 11 bases left in between. In germline, CDR1 is SGHTA, CDR2 FQGNSA. The CDR3 is made up of 14 amino acids. Written as DNA, the CDR3 is TGTGCCAGCAGCTATCGGCAGGGTACAGATACGCAGTATTTT. Residues: CASSYRQGTDTQYF.

The V gene is TRBV20-1, the J gene TRBJ2-5, with 8 bases that match TRBD1. Trimming cost V 5 bases and J 1 base; bases outside gene matches: 3. Germline V gene lookup returns CDR1 DFQATT and CDR2 SNEGSKA (reference sequence). The CDR3 length is 13 residues. The CDR3 nucleotides are TGCAGTGCTGGAGGGACAGGCCAAGAGACCCAGTACTTC. The encoded protein is CSAGGTGQETQYF.

The rearrangement uses TRBV7-9 and TRBJ1-1; 10 bases agree with TRBD1. The germline CDR1 and CDR2 sequences are SEHNR and FQNEAQ (reference sequence). The CDR3 sequence is 16 residues long. With V trimmed by 4 bases and J by 3 bases, 8 bases remained unmatched. The CDR3 protein is CASSSPTGGGDTEAFF. Here the CDR3 DNA reads TGTGCCAGCAGCTCACCGACAGGGGGCGGGGACACTGAAGCTTTCTTT.

This clonotype was picked up many times. V gene TRBV25-1 combines with J gene TRBJ2-7; the D gene could be TRBD1 or TRBD2 (5 bases each). Between the trimmed V and J ends, which lost 4 bases and 4 bases, there was a span of 11 bases. CDR1 and CDR2 from the germline V gene are MGHDK and SYGVNS. CDR3 length equals 13 residues. In DNA form, the CDR3 reads TGTGCCAGCAGTGCAGGGACGTTTTACGAGCAGTACTTC. This sequence encodes CASSAGTFYEQYF.

In the case of this clonotype: A read error may explain this, as a much larger clone is one base away. The chain has TRBV20-1 and TRBJ2-3; tentative D call: TRBD1 (5 bases). Germline V gene data show CDR1 as DFQATT and CDR2 as SNEGSKA (reference sequence). This CDR3 has 13 residues. CDR3 in amino acids: CSATGYRTDTKYF. In DNA form, the CDR3 reads TGCAGTGCTACAGGGTACCGCACAGATACGAAGTATTTT.

Remarks on this clonotype: Mismatch with germline at one junction end may stem from a read error. The chain couples TRBV20-1 to TRBJ2-3; perhaps TRBD2 as D (7 bases). The CDR3 length is 13 residues. The germline V gene encodes CDR1 DFQATT and CDR2 SNEGSKA (reference sequence). The CDR3 sequence is CSALAEQTGTQYF. CDR3 coding DNA: TGCAGTGCCCTAGCGGAGCAGACAGGTACGCAGTATTTT.

Comments on this clonotype: One base away lies a much larger clone, so this may be a sequencing read error. The V call is TRBV27, the J call TRBJ2-7; D gene ambiguous. The CDR3 totals 15 residues. Germline lookup yields CDR1 MNHEY and CDR2 SMNVEV (reference sequence). CDR3 region: CASSLRAASSYKQYF. As DNA, the CDR3 is TGTGCCAGCAGTTTACGGGCAGCCAGCTCCTACAAGCAGTACTTC.